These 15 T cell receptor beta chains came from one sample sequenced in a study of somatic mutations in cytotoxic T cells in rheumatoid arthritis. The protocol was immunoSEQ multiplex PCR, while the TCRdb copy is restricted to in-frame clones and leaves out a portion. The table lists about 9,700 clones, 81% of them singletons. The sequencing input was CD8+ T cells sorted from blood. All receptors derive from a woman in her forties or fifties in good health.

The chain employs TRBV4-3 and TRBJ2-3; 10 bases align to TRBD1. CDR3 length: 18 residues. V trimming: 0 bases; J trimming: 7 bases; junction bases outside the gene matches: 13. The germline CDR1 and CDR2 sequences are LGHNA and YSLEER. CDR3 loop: CASSQDRSGTGVGNTQYF. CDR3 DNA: TGCGCCAGCAGCCAAGATCGGTCCGGGACAGGGGTAGGGAATACGCAGTATTTT.

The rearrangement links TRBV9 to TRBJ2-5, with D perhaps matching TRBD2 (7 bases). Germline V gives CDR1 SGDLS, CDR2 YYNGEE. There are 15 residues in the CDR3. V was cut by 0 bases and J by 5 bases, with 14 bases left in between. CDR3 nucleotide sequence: TGTGCCAGCAGCGTAGGAGGGGGGGCCTTGGAGACCCAGTACTTC. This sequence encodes CASSVGGGALETQYF.

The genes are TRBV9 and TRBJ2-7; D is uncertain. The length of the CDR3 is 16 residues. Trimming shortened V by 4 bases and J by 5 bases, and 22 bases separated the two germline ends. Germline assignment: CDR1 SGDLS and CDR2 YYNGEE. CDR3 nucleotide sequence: TGTGCCAGCAGCTCCCCTCTCGGCGTAACGACTCACGAGCAGTACTTC. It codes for CASSSPLGVTTHEQYF.

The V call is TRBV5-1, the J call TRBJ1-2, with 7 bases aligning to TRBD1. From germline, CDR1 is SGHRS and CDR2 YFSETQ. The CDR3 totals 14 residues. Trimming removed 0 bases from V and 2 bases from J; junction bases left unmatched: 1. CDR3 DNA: TGCGCCAGCAGCTTGGGACAGGGAAACTATGGCTACACCTTC. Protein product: CASSLGQGNYGYTF.

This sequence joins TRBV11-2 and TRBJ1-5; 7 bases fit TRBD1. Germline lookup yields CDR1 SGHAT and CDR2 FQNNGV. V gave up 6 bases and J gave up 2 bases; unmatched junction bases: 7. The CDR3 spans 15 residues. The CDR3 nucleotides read TGTGCCAGCAGTCGGGACGGACAGGGCAATCAGCCCCAGCATTTT. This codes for CASSRDGQGNQPQHF. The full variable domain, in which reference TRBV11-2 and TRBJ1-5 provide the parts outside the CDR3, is EAGVAQSPRYKIIEKRQSVAFWCNPISGHATLYWYQQILGQGPKLLIQFQNNGVVDDSQLPKDRFSAERLKGVDSTLKIQPAKLEDSAVYLCASSRDGQGNQPQHFGDGTRLSIL.

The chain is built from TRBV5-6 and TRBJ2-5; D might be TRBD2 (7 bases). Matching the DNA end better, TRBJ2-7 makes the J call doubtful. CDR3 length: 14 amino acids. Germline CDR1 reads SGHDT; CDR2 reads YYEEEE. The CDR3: CASSSEGGGYEQYF. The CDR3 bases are TGTGCCAGCAGCTCCGAGGGGGGAGGGTACGAGCAGTACTTC.

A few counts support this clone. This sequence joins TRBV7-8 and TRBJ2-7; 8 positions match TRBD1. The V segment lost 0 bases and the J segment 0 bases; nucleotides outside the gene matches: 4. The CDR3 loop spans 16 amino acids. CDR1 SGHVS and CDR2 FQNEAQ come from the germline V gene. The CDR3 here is CASSLAWTGSSYEQYF. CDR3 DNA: TGTGCCAGCAGCTTAGCGTGGACAGGGAGCTCCTACGAGCAGTACTTC.

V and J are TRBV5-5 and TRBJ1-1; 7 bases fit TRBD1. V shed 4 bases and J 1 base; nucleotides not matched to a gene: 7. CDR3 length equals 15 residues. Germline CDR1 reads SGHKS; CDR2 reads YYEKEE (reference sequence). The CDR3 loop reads CASSLGQVGNTEAFF. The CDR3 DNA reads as TGTGCCAGCAGCCTCGGACAGGTGGGGAACACTGAAGCTTTCTTT.

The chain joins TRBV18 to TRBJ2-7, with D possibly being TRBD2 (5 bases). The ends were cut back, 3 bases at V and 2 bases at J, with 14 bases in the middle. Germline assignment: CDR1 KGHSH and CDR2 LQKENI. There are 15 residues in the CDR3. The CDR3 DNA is TGTGCCAGCTCACCGGATAGCGAGCCAACCTACGAGCAGTACTTC. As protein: CASSPDSEPTYEQYF.

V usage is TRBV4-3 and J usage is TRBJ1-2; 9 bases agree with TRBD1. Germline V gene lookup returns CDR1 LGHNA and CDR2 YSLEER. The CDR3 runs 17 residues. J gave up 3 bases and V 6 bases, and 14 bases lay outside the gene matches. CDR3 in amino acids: CASSKSGTGFVDYGYTF. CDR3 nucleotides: TGCGCCAGCAGTAAAAGTGGGACAGGGTTTGTAGACTATGGCTACACCTTC.

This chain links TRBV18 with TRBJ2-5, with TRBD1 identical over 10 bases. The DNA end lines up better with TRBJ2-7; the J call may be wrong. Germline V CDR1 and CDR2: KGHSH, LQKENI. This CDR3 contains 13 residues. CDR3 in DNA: TGTGCCAGCTCGGGGGACAGGGGCTACGAGCAGTACTTC. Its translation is CASSGDRGYEQYF.

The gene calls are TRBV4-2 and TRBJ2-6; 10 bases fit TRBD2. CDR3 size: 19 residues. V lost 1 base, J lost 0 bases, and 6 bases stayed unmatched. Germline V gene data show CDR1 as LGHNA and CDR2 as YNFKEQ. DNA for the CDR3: TGTGCCAGCAGCCAAGTGGTAGCGGGAGGCCTCTCTGGGGCCAACGTCCTGACTTTC. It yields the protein CASSQVVAGGLSGANVLTF.

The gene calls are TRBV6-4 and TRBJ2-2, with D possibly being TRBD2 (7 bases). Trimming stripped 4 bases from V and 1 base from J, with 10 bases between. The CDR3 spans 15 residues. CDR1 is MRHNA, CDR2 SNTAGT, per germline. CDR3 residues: CASSAGGQNTGELFF. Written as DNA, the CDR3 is TGTGCCAGCAGTGCGGGGGGACAGAACACCGGGGAGCTGTTTTTT.

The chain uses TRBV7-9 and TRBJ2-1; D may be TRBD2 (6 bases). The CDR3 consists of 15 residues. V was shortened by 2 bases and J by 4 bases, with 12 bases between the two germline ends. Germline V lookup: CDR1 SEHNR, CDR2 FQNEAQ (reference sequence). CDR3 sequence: CASSLMGGNYNEQFF. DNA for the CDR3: TGTGCCAGCAGCTTAATGGGCGGGAATTACAATGAGCAGTTCTTC.

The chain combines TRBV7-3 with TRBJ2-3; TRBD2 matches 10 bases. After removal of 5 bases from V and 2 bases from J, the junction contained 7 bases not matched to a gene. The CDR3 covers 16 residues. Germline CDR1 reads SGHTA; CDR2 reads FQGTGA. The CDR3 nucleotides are TGTGCCAGCAGCCCCAGGACTAGCGGACTCACAGATACGCAGTATTTT. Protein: CASSPRTSGLTDTQYF.